These T cell receptor beta chains were read from a single sample in a study of post-analysis software for immune sequencing data. TCRdb used MiXCR to reprocess the PCR reads, holding one entry per CDR3 protein. The sample has some 890,000 distinct CDR3 sequences; around 53% are singletons. Sequenced material: blood. The source of these receptors is a girl between 10 and 17 years old with multiple sclerosis. Both conserved end residues are part of each CDR3. A D gene is named only where the DNA matches it firmly. The size of a clone is reported for some rows only, either as once, few or many, or as a class for expanded clones.

D	J	V	size	CDR3	DNA
NA	TRBJ2-1	TRBV18	few	CASSPVAYNEQFF	TGTGCCAGCTCACCGGTCGCCTACAATGAGCAGTTCTTC
NA	TRBJ2-5	TRBV5-1	NA	CASSAFRERKETQYF	TGCGCCAGCAGCGCTTTTCGGGAGAGGAAAGAGACCCAGTACTTC
TRBD2	TRBJ2-1	TRBV12-3/TRBV12-4	NA	CASRDGRTDSYNEQFF	TGTGCCAGCAGAGACGGGAGGACCGACTCCTACAATGAGCAGTTCTTC
TRBD2	TRBJ2-7	TRBV7-6	NA	CASSLGGLAGGPDYEQYF	TGTGCCAGCAGCTTAGGAGGTTTGGCGGGAGGGCCCGACTACGAGCAGTACTTC
NA	TRBJ2-7	TRBV7-2	many	CASSLIGYEQYF	TGTGCCAGCAGCCTAATCGGCTACGAGCAGTACTTC
NA	TRBJ2-1	TRBV7-6	NA	CASSEARNEQFF	TGTGCCAGCAGCGAAGCACGGAATGAGCAGTTCTTC
NA	TRBJ2-7	TRBV20-1	once	CSASRTLQGEQYF	TGCAGTGCCAGCAGGACCCTACAAGGCGAGCAGTACTTC
TRBD2	TRBJ2-1	TRBV29-1	few	CSVLTSGRLGANEQFF	TGCAGCGTCCTGACTAGCGGGAGGCTGGGTGCCAATGAGCAGTTCTTC
TRBD2	TRBJ2-5	TRBV6-5	once	CASSYSALTSGSAETQYF	TGTGCCAGCAGTTACTCCGCCCTTACTAGCGGGAGTGCAGAGACCCAGTACTTC
TRBD1	TRBJ1-2	TRBV10-3	NA	CAITGGRPTGDHGYTF	TGTGCCATCACGGGGGGCAGGCCGACAGGGGATCATGGCTACACCTTC
TRBD2	TRBJ2-1	TRBV5-1	few	CASSLDVGLAGGVIGSYNEQFF	TGCGCCAGCAGCTTGGACGTTGGGCTAGCGGGAGGAGTCATAGGGTCCTACAATGAGCAGTTCTTC
NA	TRBJ1-2	TRBV20-1	NA	CSARDRGRDPGYGYTF	TGCAGTGCTAGAGATAGGGGAAGGGACCCAGGCTATGGCTACACCTTC
NA	TRBJ2-5	TRBV12-3/TRBV12-4	NA	CASSPKETSSGETQYF	TGTGCCAGCAGTCCCAAGGAAACCTCGTCCGGGGAGACCCAGTACTTC
NA	TRBJ2-1	TRBV5-1	few	CASSLPRLGGNEQFF	TGCGCCAGCAGCTTGCCCCGACTAGGGGGGAATGAGCAGTTCTTC
NA	TRBJ2-1	TRBV5-1	NA	CASSPESGEQFF	TGCGCCAGCAGCCCGGAGAGTGGTGAGCAGTTCTTC
TRBD1	TRBJ1-2	TRBV5-4	NA	CASSLAWDRAHYGYTF	TGTGCCAGCAGCTTGGCGTGGGACAGGGCTCACTATGGCTACACCTTC
NA	TRBJ1-2	TRBV29-1	few	CSVELGEHGYTF	TGCAGCGTTGAACTTGGGGAACATGGCTACACCTTC
NA	TRBJ1-2	TRBV12-3/TRBV12-4	few	CASSLDTGHLNYGYTF	TGTGCCAGCAGTTTAGATACGGGACACCTTAACTATGGCTACACCTTC
NA	TRBJ2-1	TRBV6-4	few	CASSPGTLYNEQFF	TGTGCCAGCAGCCCGGGAACTCTTTACAATGAGCAGTTCTTC
TRBD2	TRBJ2-3	TRBV7-3	NA	CASSLTLAGYSTDTQYF	TGCGCCAGCAGCTTAACACTAGCGGGGTATAGCACAGATACGCAGTATTTT
TRBD1	TRBJ2-3	TRBV7-2	NA	CASSLWFSGGADTQYF	TGTGCCAGCAGCTTATGGTTCTCAGGGGGTGCAGATACGCAGTATTTT
TRBD2	TRBJ2-3	TRBV25-1	many	CASSESERGHTDTQYF	TGTGCCAGCAGTGAATCTGAGCGGGGCCACACAGATACGCAGTATTTT
TRBD1	TRBJ2-5	TRBV6-1	NA	CASSPQTGTGGEETQYF	TGTGCCAGCAGTCCTCAAACCGGGACAGGGGGCGAAGAGACCCAGTACTTC